The 27 T cell receptor beta chains given below trace back to one sample, sequenced in a study of neurological immune-mediated disorders. MiXCR, run by TCRdb on the 5' RACE reads, gives a single entry per CDR3 protein. This repertoire shows 18,000 or so distinct CDR3 sequences, approximately 11% found once; its top ten account for 25% to 35%. The sample taken for sequencing was CD8+ T cells from blood. These receptors all come from a woman aged 50 to 65 in good health.

This clonotype was seen many times. The chain has TRBV3-1 and TRBJ1-2; 11 nucleotides match TRBD1. CDR3 length equals 16 residues. Germline V gives CDR1 LGHDT, CDR2 YNNKEL (reference sequence). J gave up 4 bases and V 4 bases, and 8 bases lay outside the gene matches. The CDR3 DNA reads TGTGCCAGCAGCCCGGGACAGGGGGTGCACTTCTATGGCTACACCTTC. This sequence encodes CASSPGQGVHFYGYTF.

This clonotype occurred many times. This chain uses TRBV5-1 with TRBJ2-1, with 8 bases that match TRBD1. The CDR3 extends over 15 amino acids. With 1 base clipped from V and 7 bases from J, the junction kept 7 bases outside the gene matches. Germline V gene data show CDR1 as SGHRS and CDR2 as YFSETQ. CDR3 in amino acids: CASSLIPGGRNEQFF. CDR3 DNA: TGCGCCAGCAGCTTGATTCCAGGGGGCAGGAATGAGCAGTTCTTC.

In its sample, this clonotype was seen many times. The V call is TRBV7-9, the J call TRBJ2-2; D is perhaps TRBD1 (6 bases). Between the trimmed V and J ends, which lost 0 bases and 1 base, there was a span of 6 bases. There are 15 residues in the CDR3. Looked up from germline, CDR1 is SEHNR and CDR2 is FQNEAQ (reference sequence). Here the CDR3 reads CASSLADRNTGELFF. The DNA for the CDR3 is TGTGCCAGCAGCTTAGCGGACAGGAACACCGGGGAGCTGTTTTTT.

This clonotype showed up many times. The rearrangement joins TRBV7-9 to TRBJ2-7; D may match TRBD1 or TRBD2 (6 bases each). The germline gives CDR1 SEHNR, CDR2 FQNEAQ (reference sequence). The germline V and J ends were trimmed by 4 bases and 0 bases, with 22 bases remaining between them. CDR3 length equals 18 residues. The CDR3 protein is CASSSNTPDGGFSYEQYF. The DNA for the CDR3 is TGTGCCAGCAGCTCTAATACCCCCGACGGGGGCTTCTCCTACGAGCAGTACTTC.

This clonotype was seen at least ten times. This rearrangement joins TRBV3-1 to TRBJ2-7, with 9 bases that match TRBD1. V was clipped by 7 bases and J by 5 bases; unmatched bases: 12. CDR3 length equals 15 residues. The germline gives CDR1 LGHDT, CDR2 YNNKEL (reference sequence). The CDR3 reads CASTSRGTGSHEQYF. CDR3 DNA: TGTGCCAGCACCTCAAGGGGGACAGGGAGCCACGAGCAGTACTTC.

This clonotype has only a few counts. The V call is TRBV5-1, the J call TRBJ2-1; D not certain. The V end was cut by 4 bases, the J end by 0 bases, with 11 bases between. Germline lookup yields CDR1 SGHRS and CDR2 YFSETQ. The CDR3 covers 15 residues. The CDR3, as DNA: TGCGCCAGCAGCCTGGGAACCTTCTCCTACAATGAGCAGTTCTTC. Protein: CASSLGTFSYNEQFF. The full variable domain, with the rest looked up from reference TRBV5-1 and TRBJ2-1, is KAGVTQTPRYLIKTRGQQVTLSCSPISGHRSVSWYQQTPGQGLQFLFEYFSETQRNKGNFPGRFSGRQFSNSRSEMNVSTLELGDSALYLCASSLGTFSYNEQFFGPGTRLTVL.

There are many counts of this clonotype. The V gene is TRBV27, the J gene TRBJ1-1, with D perhaps TRBD1 (5 bases). V was clipped by 5 bases and J by 7 bases, with 17 bases between them. Germline V lookup: CDR1 MNHEY, CDR2 SMNVEV (reference sequence). CDR3 length: 14 amino acids. The CDR3 DNA reads as TGTGCCAGCAGTCCCCCCCGAGGGAGGGGTGAAGCTTTCTTT. This sequence encodes CASSPPRGRGEAFF.

Concerning this clonotype itself: This may stem from a read error, because a much larger clone lies one nucleotide away. This chain connects TRBV15 to TRBJ2-7; no firm D call. The CDR3 extends over 12 amino acids. CDR1 and CDR2 (germline): LNHNV, YYDKDF (reference sequence). V lost 7 bases and J lost 3, with 10 bases in between. DNA of the CDR3: TGTGCCACCATCGGAGAGCACTACGAGCAGTACTTC. Amino acids: CATIGEHYEQYF.

This clonotype was seen ten or more times. The chain has TRBV7-6 and TRBJ2-7; D might be TRBD1 (5 bases). V lost 0 bases to trimming and J lost 0 bases, with 9 bases between them. Germline V gives CDR1 SGHVS, CDR2 FNYEAQ. CDR3 length: 15 residues. In DNA, the CDR3 is TGTGCCAGCAGCTTAGCCCAGGGCGGCTCCTACGAGCAGTACTTC. Its translation: CASSLAQGGSYEQYF.

The rearrangement joins TRBV27 to TRBJ2-3; D possibly corresponds to TRBD2 (6 bases). V was shortened by 3 bases and J by 4 bases, with 8 bases between the two germline ends. The CDR3 spans 13 residues. Germline V lookup: CDR1 MNHEY, CDR2 SMNVEV (reference sequence). CDR3 DNA sequence: TGTGCCAGCAGTTTCGGGGGATCAGATACGCAGTATTTT. Translating it yields CASSFGGSDTQYF.

In its sample, this clonotype was seen many times. The CDR3 nucleotides are TGTGCCAGCAGCGAGACCCAGGGTGGGATTGAGCAGTTCTTC. Amino acids: CASSETQGGIEQFF. The chain is built from TRBV7-2 and TRBJ2-1, with a tentative D call TRBD1 (5 bases). Per the germline V gene, CDR1 is SGHTA and CDR2 is FQGNSA. The CDR3 length is 14 residues. Trimming took 5 bases from V and 9 from J, leaving 17 bases between them.

Many counts were recorded for this clonotype. The rearrangement links TRBV4-2 to TRBJ2-2; D uncertain. The CDR3 consists of 15 residues. Germline CDR1 reads LGHNA; CDR2 reads YNFKEQ. Trimming pared 0 bases from V and 6 bases from J, leaving 11 bases between. In DNA form, the CDR3 reads TGTGCCAGCAGCCAAGAGGACCCGCTCCCCGGGGAGCTGTTTTTT. Translating gives CASSQEDPLPGELFF.

This clonotype has a count of ten or more. CDR3 DNA: TGTGCCAGCCGAGTAACCGGGGAGCTGTTTTTT. Its translation: CASRVTGELFF. The rearrangement joins TRBV6-2 or TRBV6-3 to TRBJ2-2; no reliable D call. CDR1 and CDR2 (germline): MNHEY, SVGEGT. The CDR3 runs 11 residues. Deletions cut 8 bases from V and 5 bases from J, with 6 bases between.

This clonotype was detected many times. The V and J genes are TRBV4-1 and TRBJ1-1; D is undetermined. V was pared by 6 bases and J by 4 bases, with 12 bases between. This CDR3 comprises 13 residues. CDR1 MGHRA and CDR2 YSYEKL come from the germline V gene. Here the CDR3 reads CASRPSGITEAFF. CDR3 nucleotide sequence: TGCGCCAGCAGACCCTCGGGGATCACTGAAGCTTTCTTT.

The sample holds many counts of this clonotype. The chain links TRBV12-3 or TRBV12-4 to TRBJ2-5; D unclear. Trimming left V 2 bases short and J 3 bases short, with 7 bases between. This CDR3 has 13 residues. CDR3 in DNA: TGTGCCAGCAGTTTATCTGAGGAAGAGACCCAGTACTTC. This codes for CASSLSEEETQYF.

The chain couples TRBV10-2 to TRBJ2-7; D is ambiguous. V lost 6 bases, J lost 0 bases, and 9 bases lay in between. Germline CDR1 WSHSY, CDR2 SAAADI. The CDR3 extends over 13 amino acids. CDR3: CASRGRSSYEQYF. CDR3 bases: TGCGCCAGCAGGGGCAGGAGCTCCTACGAGCAGTACTTC.

This clonotype has at least ten counts. The V call is TRBV12-3 or TRBV12-4, the J call TRBJ1-2; D possibly corresponds to TRBD1 (6 bases). This CDR3 is built from 14 residues. Trimming left V 6 bases short and J 3 bases short, with 14 bases between. The CDR3 sequence is CASSQAGVDYGYTF. As DNA, the CDR3 is TGTGCCAGCAGCCAGGCAGGGGTAGACTATGGCTACACCTTC.

This clonotype was detected ten times or more. J is TRBJ1-1 and V is TRBV4-3; no reliable D call. V was pared by 0 bases and J by 4 bases, with 9 bases between. CDR1 is LGHNA and CDR2 is YSLEER in the germline V gene. The CDR3 runs to 14 residues. In DNA, the CDR3 is TGCGCCAGCAGCCAAGATTTCCGCCGCACTGAAGCTTTCTTT. Protein product: CASSQDFRRTEAFF.

This clonotype was counted between two and nine times. It is unclear where the CDR3 begins or ends on the DNA, so no DNA is shown, and the CDR3 is as TCRdb lists it. The rearrangement uses TRBV7-2 and TRBJ1-3; the table's D call TRBD1 went unverified against the DNA. Germline V lookup: CDR1 SGHTA, CDR2 FQGNSA. 20 amino acids form the CDR3, both terminal residues included. CDR3 sequence: CASSFYICSARDRVGNTIYF.

This clonotype has ten or more counts. The chain is built from TRBV5-1 and TRBJ1-1; weak D call: TRBD1 (5 bases). In germline, CDR1 is SGHRS, CDR2 YFSETQ. V lost 1 base and J 4 bases, leaving 8 bases between the germline ends. The CDR3 covers 13 residues. Here the CDR3 reads CASSLRGGTEAFF. DNA for the CDR3: TGCGCCAGCAGCTTGAGGGGCGGCACTGAAGCTTTCTTT.

Ten or more counts support this clonotype. The chain employs TRBV5-1 and TRBJ1-2, with TRBD1 identical over 7 bases. V shed 4 bases and J 0 bases; nucleotides not matched to a gene: 6. The CDR3 consists of 15 residues. Germline V lookup: CDR1 SGHRS, CDR2 YFSETQ. The DNA for the CDR3 is TGCGCCAGCAGCCCCTGGACAGGATCTAACTATGGCTACACCTTC. Protein sequence: CASSPWTGSNYGYTF.

In its sample, this clonotype was seen many times. The chain employs TRBV7-2 and TRBJ2-3, with 9 positions matching TRBD2. Germline CDR1 reads SGHTA; CDR2 reads FQGNSA. Losses at the gene ends were 5 bases for V and 13 bases for J; bases not matched to a gene: 19. The CDR3 covers 16 residues. In DNA form, the CDR3 reads TGTGCCAGCAGCGTAGAGGGGGGACTAGCTCCATACGCAAAGTATTTT. Amino acids: CASSVEGGLAPYAKYF. The full variable domain, completed using reference TRBV7-2 and TRBJ2-3, is GAGVSQSPSNKVTEKGKDVELRCDPISGHTALYWYRQSLGQGLEFLIYFQGNSAPDKSGLPSDRFSAERTGGSVSTLTIQRTQQEDSAVYLCASSVEGGLAPYAKYFGPGTRLTVL.

This clonotype was counted many times. CDR3 DNA: TGTGCCAGCACTTATCTCCGTGGATCTTACACAGATACGCAGTATTTT. It yields the protein CASTYLRGSYTDTQYF. This rearrangement joins TRBV7-9 to TRBJ2-3; unclear D gene. CDR3 length: 16 residues. Germline assignment: CDR1 SEHNR and CDR2 FQNEAQ (reference sequence). V gave up 7 bases and J gave up 2 bases, with 19 bases separating them.

This clonotype was counted many times. This chain uses TRBV21-1 with TRBJ1-1; the table's D call, TRBD1, has no DNA check behind it. TRBV21-1 is marked as a pseudogene. The CDR3 spans 17 residues. The CDR3 region has the DNA TGTGCCAGCAGCTTAAACGAGATTGGTCAGGGGATCTCTGAAGCTTTCTTT. As protein: CASSLNEIGQGISEAFF.

This clonotype was observed a handful of times. The chain joins TRBV5-1 to TRBJ1-1; D gene unclear. The CDR3 covers 14 residues. The V end was cut by 0 bases, the J end by 6 bases, with 12 bases between. Germline-derived CDR1 and CDR2 are SGHRS and YFSETQ. The CDR3 coding sequence is TGCGCCAGCAGCTTGGACGATTGGAATGCTGAAGCTTTCTTT. Protein sequence: CASSLDDWNAEAFF.

This clonotype was detected ten times or more. The V gene is TRBV6-5, the J gene TRBJ2-2; D not resolved. The CDR3 covers 13 residues. Germline V gene data show CDR1 as MNHEY and CDR2 as SVGAGI. V gave up 1 base and J gave up 7 bases, with 7 bases separating them. The CDR3 region is CASSYLPHGELFF. The CDR3 DNA is TGTGCCAGCAGTTACTTACCCCACGGGGAGCTGTTTTTT.

The sample holds many counts of this clonotype. The chain employs TRBV3-1 and TRBJ2-1, with D possibly matching TRBD1 (6 bases). V was pared by 1 base and J by 0 bases, with 22 bases between. Germline assignment: CDR1 LGHDT and CDR2 YNNKEL (reference sequence). This CDR3 has 20 residues. This CDR3 reads CASSQVPETGLSSSYNEQFF. DNA of the CDR3: TGTGCCAGCAGCCAAGTCCCTGAGACAGGCCTATCTAGCTCCTACAATGAGCAGTTCTTC.